The present TCR beta chain was sequenced within a study of cytotoxic CD8 clonotypes in ibrutinib-treated CLL. Background on the study: Once patients had received a median about eleven months of treatment, range 6 to 36, response samples were obtained. The sample average was about 260,000 productive templates and approximately 94,000 productive rearrangements.

With regard to this clone: The antigen is not known.

The table came from immunoSEQ multiplex PCR; TCRdb's copy has only in-frame clones and leaves some out. Of more than 70,000 clones in the sample, roughly 83% were seen once. The CDR3 length is 13 residues. V shed 5 bases, J shed 7 bases, and the junction held 4 bases outside the gene matches. The germline gives CDR1 SGHTA, CDR2 FQGTGA. Study results and caveats: Researchers report that baseline clonality outpaced age-matched healthy donors and tracked circulating CD8+ T-cell counts. Investigators sampled sustained-remission and progressing patients at differing times.

This TCR was sampled from a human donor with chronic lymphocytic leukemia. The sequenced sample was PBMCs, obtained after 12 months of ibrutinib treatment. The chain employs TRBV7-3 and TRBJ1-1; 10 bases are a match to TRBD1. CDR3 in amino acids: CASSPGTGVEAFF. CDR3 nucleotide sequence: TGTGCCAGCAGCCCGGGGACAGGGGTTGAAGCTTTCTTT.